This T cell receptor (beta chain) was captured by sequencing in a study of control samples from healthy donors and cancer patients. This CDR3 region has 15 residues. Unmatched junction bases numbered 4, after V lost 3 bases and J lost 2 bases. The germline gives CDR1 KGHSH, CDR2 LQKENI. Only in-frame clones appear in the TCRdb table, and some are missing; sequencing was by immunoSEQ multiplex PCR. Counted here are just under 60,000 clones, roughly nine tenths occurring once; the ten biggest clones make up 1.7%. Sequencing was performed on PBMCs. The receptor was isolated from a man between 35 and 55 years old with colorectal cancer. The chain links TRBV18 to TRBJ1-3, with 7 bases matching TRBD1. CDR3 nucleotides: TGTGCCAGCTCACCGGGGACAGTCCCTGGAAACACCATATATTTT. Protein product: CASSPGTVPGNTIYF.